This T cell receptor (beta chain) originates from a study of blood T cells in healthy people across ages. Sample-barcoded 5' priming and a J-beta primer mix drove a second PCR of about 6 to 12 cycles. Per-sample output comprised a minimum of 2.5 million paired-end reads containing CDR3. One entry per CDR3 protein, called by TCRdb with MiXCR from the 5' RACE reads. The sample consists of approximately 810,000 distinct CDR3 sequences, around 26% of them appearing once. The study, taken as a whole, reports: Long-lived donors carried more naive CD4+ cells and greater diversity than aged donors. The CMV status of each donor remained undetermined, and this could have confounded shifts in expanded clonotypes.

This clonotype turned up a few times. The antigen remains undetermined. Germline trimming cut 1 base from V and 7 bases from J; bases unmatched to any gene: 4. From germline, CDR1 is MNHEY and CDR2 SVGEGT. The CDR3 totals 15 residues. The clonotype was recovered from an elderly woman in good health. This chain uses TRBV6-2 or TRBV6-3 with TRBJ1-6; TRBD1 agrees at 7 bases. Sequencing used blood. The DNA for the CDR3 is TGTGCCAGCAGTTACTGGGGGACAGAAAATTCACCCCTCCACTTT. It codes for CASSYWGTENSPLHF.